Included here is one TCR beta chain sequence, with context. The sample comes from a study of blood T cell repertoires in COVID-19. Looking at the study overall: Acute and convalescent COVID-19 samples came from the United States, Italy and Spain.

Seattle's enrolled individuals joined amid active infection and were then monitored longitudinally. Data came from immunoSEQ multiplex PCR; TCRdb stores just in-frame clones and leaves some out. Here the sample spans about 100,000 clones, roughly 90% being singletons. This CDR3 region has 11 residues. Germline V gene data show CDR1 as MNHEY and CDR2 as SVGAGI. V lost 8 bases and J lost 1, with 5 bases in between. J is TRBJ1-1 and V is TRBV6-5; D ambiguous. The sequencing input was peripheral blood. The receptor was derived from a human donor with COVID-19, enrolled during active disease. The donor label of this sample is uncertain. The CDR3 loop is CASSRNTEAFF. In DNA form, the CDR3 reads TGTGCCAGCTCCCGGAACACTGAAGCTTTCTTT.